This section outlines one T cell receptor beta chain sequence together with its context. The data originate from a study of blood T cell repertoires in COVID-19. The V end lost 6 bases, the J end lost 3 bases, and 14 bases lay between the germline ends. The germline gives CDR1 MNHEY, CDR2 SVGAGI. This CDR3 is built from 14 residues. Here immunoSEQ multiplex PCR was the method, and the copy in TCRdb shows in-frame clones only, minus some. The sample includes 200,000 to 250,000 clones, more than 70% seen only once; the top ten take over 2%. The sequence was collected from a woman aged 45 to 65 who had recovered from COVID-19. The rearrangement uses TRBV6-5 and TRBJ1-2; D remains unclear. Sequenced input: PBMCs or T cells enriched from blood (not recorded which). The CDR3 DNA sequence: TGTGCCAGCAGGCCCGGTGGCGGGGACTATGGCTACACCTTC. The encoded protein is CASRPGGGDYGYTF.